This TCR beta chain was profiled in a study of T cell changes during pregnancy in multiple sclerosis. The germline V gene encodes CDR1 MNHEY and CDR2 SVGAGI. CDR3 length equals 11 residues. V dropped 7 bases and J dropped 11 bases, with 14 bases sitting between them. The repertoire was sequenced with immunoSEQ multiplex PCR; TCRdb's copy has only in-frame clones and lacks some. This table has just under 85,000 clones, roughly 90% appearing once. This clone has more than one count but fewer than ten. Sample: peripheral blood, taken in the first trimester of pregnancy. The V and J genes are TRBV6-5 and TRBJ1-1, with D perhaps TRBD1 (5 bases). The origin of this receptor is a female donor with multiple sclerosis, enrolled in a pregnancy study. The CDR3 here is CASTRGVLAFF. The CDR3 region has the DNA TGTGCCAGCACGCGGGGGGTGTTGGCTTTCTTT.